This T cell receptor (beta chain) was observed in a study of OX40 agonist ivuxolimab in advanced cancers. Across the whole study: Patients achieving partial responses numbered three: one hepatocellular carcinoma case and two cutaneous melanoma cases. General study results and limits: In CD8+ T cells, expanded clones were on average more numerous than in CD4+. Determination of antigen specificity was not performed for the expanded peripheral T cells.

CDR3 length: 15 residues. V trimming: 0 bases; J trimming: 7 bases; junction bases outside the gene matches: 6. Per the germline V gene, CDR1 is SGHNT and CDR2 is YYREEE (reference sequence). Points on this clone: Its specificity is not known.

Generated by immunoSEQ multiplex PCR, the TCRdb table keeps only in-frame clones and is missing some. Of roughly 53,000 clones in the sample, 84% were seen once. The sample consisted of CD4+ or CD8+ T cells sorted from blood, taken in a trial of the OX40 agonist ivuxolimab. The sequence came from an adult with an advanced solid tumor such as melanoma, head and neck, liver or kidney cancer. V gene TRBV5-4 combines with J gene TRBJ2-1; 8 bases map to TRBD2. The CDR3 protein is CASSLDGGDLNEQFF. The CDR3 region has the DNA TGTGCCAGCAGCTTGGACGGGGGGGATTTGAATGAGCAGTTCTTC.